The 17 T cell receptor beta chains below come from one sample, sequenced in a study of shared clonotypes between healthy human individuals. Profiling relied on immunoSEQ multiplex PCR, and the TCRdb table lists in-frame clones only, not all of them. The repertoire consists of a few million clones, with approximately 95% occurring once and the leading ten covering 0.35% to 0.45%. Sequenced: naive CD4+ T cells from PBMCs. Indicated subset: CD45RA+ positively selected. Receptor source: a young man in good health. Some clones in this sample may be carry-over from other donors' samples.

The rearrangement uses TRBV19 and TRBJ1-2; 10 bases are a match to TRBD1. There are 17 residues in the CDR3. The V and J ends lost 6 bases and 4 bases, in that order; junction bases with no gene match: 14. From germline, CDR1 is LNHDA and CDR2 SQIVND (reference sequence). CDR3 region: CASRHSTGTGAAYGYTF. The CDR3 coding sequence is TGTGCCAGTAGGCACTCCACCGGGACAGGGGCGGCCTATGGCTACACCTTC.

The genes are TRBV19 and TRBJ1-1; D possibly corresponds to TRBD1 (6 bases). The CDR3 extends over 16 amino acids. Trimming removed 5 bases from V and 4 bases from J, with 20 bases in between. CDR1 and CDR2 (germline): LNHDA, SQIVND (reference sequence). For the CDR3, the DNA is TGTGCCAGTAGTTGGGCAGGGGCGGAGGGGGGCACTGAAGCTTTCTTT. Translating it yields CASSWAGAEGGTEAFF.

The chain combines TRBV5-4 with TRBJ2-7; TRBD2 matches 7 bases. The junction had 6 bases not matched to a gene; V was cut back by 0 bases and J by 3 bases. CDR1 SGHNT and CDR2 YYREEE come from the germline V gene (reference sequence). This CDR3 region has 15 residues. CDR3 in DNA: TGTGCCAGCAGCTTGGGGGGTCTAGCGGTCTACGAGCAGTACTTC. This gives the protein CASSLGGLAVYEQYF.

The chain joins TRBV2 to TRBJ2-3; D gene uncertain. The length of the CDR3 is 14 residues. The germline CDR1 and CDR2 sequences are SNHLY and FYNNEI. Trimming took 4 bases from V and 4 from J, leaving 12 bases between them. CDR3 amino acids: CASSGEWAADTQYF. In DNA, the CDR3 is TGTGCCAGCAGTGGTGAATGGGCGGCAGATACGCAGTATTTT.

The chain recombines TRBV27 with TRBJ1-1, with no clear D. This CDR3 has 14 amino acids. In germline, CDR1 is MNHEY, CDR2 SMNVEV (reference sequence). V dropped 6 bases and J dropped 0 bases, with 11 bases sitting between them. The CDR3 DNA reads TGTGCCAGCAGCCCTTTGTCCATGAACACTGAAGCTTTCTTT. Translation: CASSPLSMNTEAFF.

Details on this clone: The identical CDR3 is also encoded by other nucleotide sequences in the sample. The rearrangement joins TRBV5-1 to TRBJ2-7, with TRBD2 matching 12 bases. After removal of 0 bases from V and 3 bases from J, the junction contained 1 base not matched to a gene. Germline V gene lookup returns CDR1 SGHRS and CDR2 YFSETQ. CDR3 length: 15 amino acids. CDR3 nucleotides: TGCGCCAGCAGCTTGGTGACTAGCGGGAGCTACGAGCAGTACTTC. Protein: CASSLVTSGSYEQYF. Full variable domain (outside the CDR3, taken from reference TRBV5-1 and TRBJ2-7): KAGVTQTPRYLIKTRGQQVTLSCSPISGHRSVSWYQQTPGQGLQFLFEYFSETQRNKGNFPGRFSGRQFSNSRSEMNVSTLELGDSALYLCASSLVTSGSYEQYFGPGTRLTVT.

This chain connects TRBV5-1 to TRBJ2-5; 7 bases agree with TRBD1. Germline lookup yields CDR1 SGHRS and CDR2 YFSETQ. The CDR3 is made up of 17 amino acids. Trimming cost V 0 bases and J 2 bases; bases outside gene matches: 10. CDR3 DNA sequence: TGCGCCAGCAGCTTGGGAGGGGGCGCGAGTCCACAAGAGACCCAGTACTTC. Translation: CASSLGGGASPQETQYF.

A few counts support this clone. J is TRBJ1-5 and V is TRBV27, with D uncertain. With 4 bases removed from V and 3 bases from J, the gap between germline ends came to 10 bases. CDR3 length: 14 amino acids. Germline V gene data show CDR1 as MNHEY and CDR2 as SMNVEV (reference sequence). The CDR3 sequence: CASSYTGPNQPQHF. Here the CDR3 DNA reads TGTGCCAGCAGTTACACCGGACCCAATCAGCCCCAGCATTTT.

This clone was seen only a few times. V usage is TRBV5-4 and J usage is TRBJ2-1; TRBD2 agrees at 9 bases. Trimming removed 4 bases from V and 8 bases from J; junction bases left unmatched: 7. The germline gives CDR1 SGHNT, CDR2 YYREEE (reference sequence). This CDR3 region has 14 residues. The CDR3 region has the DNA TGTGCCAGCAGCGGAGGGACTAGCAGGGATGAGCAGTTCTTC. It is translated as CASSGGTSRDEQFF. The complete variable domain, with remaining parts taken from reference TRBV5-4 and TRBJ2-1, reads ETGVTQSPTHLIKTRGQQVTLRCSSQSGHNTVSWYQQALGQGPQFIFQYYREEENGRGNFPPRFSGLQFPNYSSELNVNALELDDSALYLCASSGGTSRDEQFFGPGTRLTVL.

The chain joins TRBV7-3 to TRBJ1-3; D ambiguous. Trimming removed 0 bases from V and 4 bases from J, with 4 bases in between. The CDR3 contains 13 residues. Germline loops: CDR1 SGHTA, CDR2 FQGTGA. DNA for the CDR3: TGTGCCAGCAGCTTAACGAGGGGAAACACCATATATTTT. Encoded protein: CASSLTRGNTIYF.

CDR3 nucleotide sequence: TGTGCCAGCAGCTTAGACAGGGGGCTTGAAGCTTTCTTT. This gives the protein CASSLDRGLEAFF. The chain combines TRBV11-2 with TRBJ1-1; 8 bases are a match to TRBD1. CDR1 and CDR2 from the germline V gene are SGHAT and FQNNGV. The CDR3 runs to 13 residues. J was trimmed by 7 bases and V by 0 bases; bases with no gene match: 1.

The chain links TRBV7-2 to TRBJ2-7, with D perhaps TRBD2 (6 bases). Trimming cost V 1 base and J 4 bases, with 11 bases left between them. Germline CDR1 and CDR2: SGHTA and FQGNSA. CDR3 length equals 14 residues. CDR3 nucleotides: TGTGCCAGCAGCTTAGATGGCGGGAATTACGAGCAGTACTTC. It codes for CASSLDGGNYEQYF. The full variable domain, with the rest looked up from reference TRBV7-2 and TRBJ2-7, is GAGVSQSPSNKVTEKGKDVELRCDPISGHTALYWYRQSLGQGLEFLIYFQGNSAPDKSGLPSDRFSAERTGGSVSTLTIQRTQQEDSAVYLCASSLDGGNYEQYFGPGTRLTVT.

The chain's CDR3 is CASSLRPRYGYTF. CDR3 bases: TGTGCCAGTAGTCTGCGTCCGCGCTATGGCTACACCTTC. This chain uses TRBV19 with TRBJ1-2; D unclear. Germline loops: CDR1 LNHDA, CDR2 SQIVND (reference sequence). Trimming shortened V by 5 bases and J by 4 bases, and 11 bases separated the two germline ends. This CDR3 is built from 13 residues.

This clone was observed once. The V gene is TRBV7-2, the J gene TRBJ1-1; maybe TRBD1 (6 bases). The CDR3 is 14 amino acids. Germline lookup yields CDR1 SGHTA and CDR2 FQGNSA. The V gene lost 5 bases and the J gene lost 0 bases, with 10 bases spanning the gap. The CDR3 DNA follows: TGTGCCAGCAGCCACGGACAGCTGAACACTGAAGCTTTCTTT. Encoded protein: CASSHGQLNTEAFF.

In its sample, this clone was seen a few times. The V gene is TRBV11-2, the J gene TRBJ2-2; 7 bases align to TRBD1. The trim removed 7 bases at V and 0 bases at J, leaving 5 bases unmatched. The CDR3 loop spans 15 amino acids. CDR1 SGHAT and CDR2 FQNNGV come from the germline V gene. The CDR3 DNA reads TGTGCCAGCACCCGACAGGGCCCGAACACCGGGGAGCTGTTTTTT. Amino acids: CASTRQGPNTGELFF. Variable domain in full (rest from reference TRBV11-2 and TRBJ2-2): EAGVAQSPRYKIIEKRQSVAFWCNPISGHATLYWYQQILGQGPKLLIQFQNNGVVDDSQLPKDRFSAERLKGVDSTLKIQPAKLEDSAVYLCASTRQGPNTGELFFGEGSRLTVL.

This chain joins TRBV2 and TRBJ2-5; D possibly matches TRBD1 or TRBD2 (6 bases each). The V and J ends lost 2 bases and 4 bases respectively, with 17 bases between them. The CDR3 spans 16 residues. The V gene's germline CDR1 is SNHLY and CDR2 FYNNEI. The CDR3 region is CASSESWGAIGETQYF. CDR3 coding DNA: TGTGCCAGCAGTGAATCTTGGGGGGCGATTGGAGAGACCCAGTACTTC.

This rearrangement joins TRBV30 to TRBJ1-1; 8 bases map to TRBD1. V gave up 2 bases and J gave up 5 bases; unmatched junction bases: 1. This CDR3 comprises 12 residues. The germline CDR1 and CDR2 sequences are GTSNPN and SVGIG (reference sequence). In DNA form, the CDR3 reads TGTGCCTGGAGTTGGACAGGGACTGAAGCTTTCTTT. This encodes CAWSWTGTEAFF.